These 11 T cell receptor beta chains were all obtained from the same sample, sequenced in a study of tumor-infiltrating lymphocytes in primary liver carcinoma. From 500 ng of total RNA, TCR beta-specific cDNA was reverse-transcribed using a constant-region primer. Libraries for TCR beta were built through three nested multiplex PCR rounds, which together made up a slightly modified ARM-PCR procedure. TRBV1-TRBV30 forward primers and a C-beta reverse primer were used in the first two PCR rounds, which each ran for about 9 cycles. TCRdb reprocessed the multiplex PCR reads via MiXCR and lists one record per CDR3 protein. The sample contains more than 100,000 distinct CDR3 sequences, about two thirds of which appear only once. RNA and DNA were co-extracted from about 19-30 mg of unsorted bulk tissue. Sequenced: tumor-adjacent normal liver tissue. The source is a woman in her sixties with primary liver carcinoma and hepatitis B virus infection.

About this clonotype: The junction departs from the called germline gene at one end, perhaps through a read error. The chain uses TRBV12-3 or TRBV12-4 and TRBJ1-1; tentatively, D is TRBD1 (5 bases). This CDR3 is 15 amino acids long. CDR3 residues: CASSRRTGGNTEALF. The CDR3 DNA follows: TGTGCCAGCAGTCGAAGAACAGGAGGCAACACTGAAGCCCTCTTT.

This clonotype occurred many times. J is TRBJ1-3 and V is TRBV6-6, with D maybe TRBD1 (5 bases). Germline CDR1 and CDR2: MNHNY and SVGAGI (reference sequence). The CDR3 is 16 amino acids. Trimming took 2 bases from V and 0 from J, leaving 11 bases between them. DNA for the CDR3: TGTGCCAGCAGTTACGGGGGGAGTCCCTCTGGAAACACCATATATTTT. Protein product: CASSYGGSPSGNTIYF.

On this clonotype: Its ends do not fully match the called genes, so a read error is possible. V is TRBV6-2 or TRBV6-3 and J is TRBJ2-7, with a tentative D call TRBD2 (5 bases). Germline lookup yields CDR1 MNHEY and CDR2 SVGEGT. This CDR3 region has 16 residues. CDR3 sequence reads: CTSSYGPAGSSYEQYF. The CDR3 nucleotides read TGTACCAGCAGTTACGGCCCCGCGGGCAGCTCCTACGAGCAGTACTTC.

In regard to this clonotype: A junction end diverges from the germline sequence, so it may reflect a read error. This chain joins TRBV14 and TRBJ1-2, with D perhaps matching TRBD1 (6 bases). Germline CDR1 SGHDN, CDR2 FVKESK. CDR3 length: 14 amino acids. CDR3 DNA sequence: TGTGCCAACAGCCGACTAGGGGGGGCTAGGAGCTACACCTTC. This codes for CANSRLGGARSYTF. The full variable domain, with the rest looked up from reference TRBV14 and TRBJ1-2, is EAGVTQFPSHSVIEKGQTVTLRCDPISGHDNLYWYRRVMGKEIKFLLHFVKESKQDESGMPNNRFLAERTGGTYSTLKVQPAELEDSGVYFCANSRLGGARSYTFGSGTRLTVV.

This clonotype was counted many times. The rearrangement joins TRBV4-1 to TRBJ2-2; the D is unclear. Per germline, CDR1 MGHRA and CDR2 YSYEKL. This CDR3 contains 16 residues. The V and J ends lost 0 bases and 5 bases respectively, with 13 bases between them. The CDR3 here is CASSQDQYSLTGELFF. The CDR3 DNA reads TGCGCCAGCAGCCAAGATCAGTACAGTCTAACCGGGGAGCTGTTTTTT.

In its sample, this clonotype was seen many times. The chain carries TRBV6-1 and TRBJ2-7, with TRBD1 identical over 9 bases. The V segment lost 9 bases and the J segment 5 bases; nucleotides outside the gene matches: 8. Germline V gene data show CDR1 as MNHNS and CDR2 as SASEGT. The CDR3 contains 13 residues. The CDR3 nucleotides are TGTGCCAGTACCGGGACAGGGTACCACGAGCAGTACTTC. This gives the protein CASTGTGYHEQYF.

This clonotype was observed at least ten times. The chain combines TRBV6-2 or TRBV6-3 with TRBJ2-2, with a tentative D call TRBD2 (6 bases). V was cut by 6 bases and J by 6 bases, with 14 bases left in between. The CDR3 loop spans 14 amino acids. The V gene's germline CDR1 is MNHEY and CDR2 SVGEGT. CDR3 nucleotide sequence: TGTGCCAGCAGCCTCAGACTAGAATCCGGGGAGCTGTTTTTT. This codes for CASSLRLESGELFF.

About this clonotype: A much more abundant neighbour one base away suggests this may be a read error. The chain employs TRBV19 and TRBJ1-2, with D maybe TRBD1 (5 bases). Germline V CDR1 and CDR2: LNHDA, SQIVND (reference sequence). CDR3 size: 15 residues. Here the CDR3 reads CASRTPGPWNEGCTF. The CDR3 nucleotides read TGTGCCAGTAGGACCCCGGGGCCTTGGAATGAGGGCTGCACCTTC. The full variable domain, its missing parts supplied by reference TRBV19 and TRBJ1-2, is DGGITQSPKYLFRKEGQNVTLSCEQNLNHDAMYWYRQDPGQGLRLIYYSQIVNDFQKGDIAEGYSVSREKKESFPLTVTSAQKNPTAFYLCASRTPGPWNEGCTFGSGTRLTVV.

As for this clonotype: As the CDR3 is not closed by the conserved phenylalanine or tryptophan, this likely results from a read error. It is unclear where the CDR3 begins or ends on the DNA, so no DNA is shown, and the CDR3 is as TCRdb lists it. The chain couples TRBV11-2 to TRBJ2-1. CDR1 SGHAT and CDR2 FQNNGV come from the germline V gene. The CDR3 contains 17 residues when both ends are counted. Here the CDR3 reads CASSFTPLRSSYNEQSL.

About this clonotype itself: A single base separates this from a much larger clone, so it may be a read error. The chain has TRBV5-8 and TRBJ1-3; 7 bases align to TRBD1. Trimming took 5 bases from V and 4 from J; bases not matched to a gene: 6. CDR3 size: 14 residues. The germline V gene has CDR1 SGHTS and CDR2 YDEGEE. CDR3 sequence: CASRRDSVGNTIYF. CDR3 bases: TGTGCCAGCAGAAGGGACAGCGTGGGAAACACCATATATTTT.

The chain combines TRBV11-2 with TRBJ1-1, with D maybe TRBD1 (5 bases). This CDR3 has 16 residues. Germline V gene lookup returns CDR1 SGHAT and CDR2 FQNNGV. Trimming took 6 bases from V and 2 from J, leaving 19 bases between them. The CDR3 bases are TGTGCCAGCAGTCACTCCCTCTGGGGCGGCAACACTGAAGCTTTCTTT. Its translation is CASSHSLWGGNTEAFF.